This entry is about one T cell receptor (beta chain). The antigen is not known. Here immunoSEQ multiplex PCR was the method, and the copy in TCRdb shows in-frame clones only, minus some. Here the sample table reports 150,000 or so clones. This specimen comes from a study of T cell responses to AZD1222 COVID-19 vaccine. Study-level findings and limits: Among the donors, most were white British and more were female, and clonal diversity was possibly underestimated. Regions 160-218 and 743-854 held dominance among vaccine-associated CD4 TCRs, which spanned spike. In the spike-specific TCR repertoire, nearly half reportedly target unmutated variant regions.

Trimming removed 6 bases from V and 1 base from J, with 16 bases in between. This CDR3 is 15 amino acids long. The germline V gene encodes CDR1 MNHEY and CDR2 SVGAGI. Material: peripheral blood. The sequence came from an adult in good health. This chain links TRBV6-5 with TRBJ2-7; maybe TRBD2 (7 bases). CDR3 nucleotide sequence: TGTGCCAGCAGCCGATACAGGGAGGGGTCCTACGAGCAGTACTTC. It yields the protein CASSRYREGSYEQYF.